The T cell receptor (beta chain) described here comes from a study of blood T cell repertoires in COVID-19. Produced via immunoSEQ multiplex PCR; TCRdb's table is partial and in-frame only. The data hold roughly 230,000 clones, with about 85% observed a single time. With 4 bases removed from V and 4 bases from J, the gap between germline ends came to 5 bases. This CDR3 has 12 residues. The material sequenced was peripheral blood. This receptor was identified in a man between 65 and 85 years old with acute or convalescent COVID-19. This chain uses TRBV12-3 or TRBV12-4 with TRBJ1-5; no definite D call. This chain's CDR3 is CASSYLNQPQHF. In DNA, the CDR3 is TGTGCCAGCAGTTACTTGAATCAGCCCCAGCATTTT.